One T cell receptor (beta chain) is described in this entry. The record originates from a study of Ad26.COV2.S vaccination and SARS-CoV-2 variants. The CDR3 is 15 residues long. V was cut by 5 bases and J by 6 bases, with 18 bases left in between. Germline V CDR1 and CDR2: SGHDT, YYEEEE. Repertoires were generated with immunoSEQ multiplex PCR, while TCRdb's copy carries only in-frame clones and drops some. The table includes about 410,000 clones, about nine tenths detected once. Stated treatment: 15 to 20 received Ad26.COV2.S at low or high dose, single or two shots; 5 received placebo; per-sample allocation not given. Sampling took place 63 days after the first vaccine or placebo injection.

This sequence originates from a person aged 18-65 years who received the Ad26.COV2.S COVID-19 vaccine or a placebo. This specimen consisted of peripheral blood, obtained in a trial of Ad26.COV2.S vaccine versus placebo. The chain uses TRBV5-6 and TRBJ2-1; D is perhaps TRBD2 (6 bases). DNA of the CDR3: TGTGCCAGCAGTTGGGGACTTGATTTAGGCAATGAGCAGTTCTTC. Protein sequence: CASSWGLDLGNEQFF.